This T cell receptor (beta chain) was identified during a study of monozygotic twins with cystic fibrosis. Broader study findings: No link emerged between shared CDR3 counts and age, concordance or severity. The repertoire was suggested to be naive-dominated, clonality median about 0.009. In 13 of 16 pairs, V gene usage was closest to the co-twin's.

Turning to this clone: Its antigen is unidentified.

Assay: immunoSEQ multiplex PCR; the TCRdb copy retains only in-frame clones and omits some. The sample lists about 29,000 clones, around four fifths occurring once. The TCR sequence derives from a girl aged 2-9 years with cystic fibrosis. The sequencing input was blood.

CDR3 sequence (DNA): TGTGCTAGTGGTTGGTCCTACAATGAGCAGTTCTTC. Encoded protein: CASGWSYNEQFF. The genes are TRBV12-5 and TRBJ2-1; D is uncertain. The CDR3 is 12 residues long. Germline loops: CDR1 LGHNT, CDR2 FRNRAP. The V gene lost 4 bases and the J gene lost 1 base, with 2 bases spanning the gap.